Each of the 27 T cell receptor beta chains below was sequenced from the same sample in a study of blood T cell repertoires in COVID-19. Libraries were prepared by immunoSEQ multiplex PCR; TCRdb keeps only in-frame clonotypes and omits some of them. This table has 50,000 to 60,000 clones, 65% to 85% appearing once. Material for sequencing was peripheral blood. The receptors come from a man aged 80 or over with COVID-19, enrolled during active disease.

The genes are TRBV29-1 and TRBJ2-2; 11 nucleotides match TRBD1. In germline, CDR1 is SQVTM, CDR2 ANQGSEA. CDR3 length: 14 amino acids. The J segment lost 5 bases and the V segment lost 7 bases, leaving 6 bases of the junction unmatched. The CDR3 DNA follows: TGCAGCGCGGGGGACAGGGGGACGACCGGGGAGCTGTTTTTT. Encoded protein: CSAGDRGTTGELFF.

The chain uses TRBV25-1 and TRBJ1-2, with D maybe TRBD1 (6 bases). Germline V lookup: CDR1 MGHDK, CDR2 SYGVNS. Trimming removed 4 bases from V and 5 bases from J, with 17 bases in between. The CDR3 runs 15 residues. The CDR3 DNA sequence: TGTGCCAGCAGTGGTAGAGGGGGAAGGGTTTATGGCTACACCTTC. Translation gives CASSGRGGRVYGYTF.

V gene TRBV3-1 (or the pseudogene TRBV3-2) combines with J gene TRBJ1-6; 9 positions agree with TRBD1. CDR3 size: 17 residues. Germline V CDR1 and CDR2: LGHDT, YNNKEL (reference sequence). Losses at the gene ends were 4 bases for V and 0 bases for J; bases not matched to a gene: 4. The chain's CDR3 is CASSPGQGSSYNSPLHF. CDR3 bases: TGTGCCAGCAGCCCAGGACAGGGGAGCTCCTATAATTCACCCCTCCACTTT.

This chain uses TRBV5-1 with TRBJ2-1, with 7 bases lining up with TRBD2. Germline V gives CDR1 SGHRS, CDR2 YFSETQ. There are 15 residues in the CDR3. The V segment lost 3 bases and the J segment 7 bases; nucleotides outside the gene matches: 10. CDR3 protein: CASSSLGGAGNEQFF. CDR3 nucleotides: TGCGCCAGCAGCTCCTTGGGGGGAGCGGGGAATGAGCAGTTCTTC.

This clone appeared a few times. V and J are TRBV2 and TRBJ2-3, with D tentatively TRBD1 (6 bases). Germline-derived CDR1 and CDR2 are SNHLY and FYNNEI. The CDR3 contains 14 residues. The V end was cut by 5 bases, the J end by 2 bases, with 11 bases between. Here the CDR3 reads CASSPDRPTDTQYF. CDR3 nucleotides: TGTGCCAGCAGTCCCGACAGGCCCACAGATACGCAGTATTTT.

This clone showed up just a few times. This CDR3 is missing its conserved last phenylalanine or tryptophan, likely due to a read error. It is unclear where the CDR3 begins or ends on the DNA, so no DNA is shown, and the CDR3 is as TCRdb lists it. The gene calls are TRBV19 and TRBJ1-2; no check of the table's D call, TRBD1, against the DNA was made. The CDR3 spans 12 amino acids, including both terminal residues. Germline-derived CDR1 and CDR2 are LNHDA and SQIVND (reference sequence). This CDR3 reads CASSPRGGQGAL.

The V gene is TRBV4-3, the J gene TRBJ1-4; D may be TRBD1 (5 bases). Germline CDR1 reads LGHNA; CDR2 reads YSLEER. CDR3 length equals 16 residues. Between the trimmed V and J ends, which lost 0 bases and 7 bases, there was a span of 15 bases. The CDR3 sequence: CASSQDRGARGEKLFF. CDR3 in DNA: TGCGCCAGCAGCCAAGATCGAGGGGCGCGGGGTGAAAAACTGTTTTTT.

The chain links TRBV6-2 or TRBV6-3 to TRBJ2-7; no clear D gene. Germline V gene sequence: CDR1 MNHEY, CDR2 SVGEGT. The CDR3 has 17 residues. The ends were cut back, 5 bases at V and 1 base at J, with 21 bases in the middle. The CDR3 nucleotides read TGTGCCAGCAGTCCAGAGGATGGCTTTATACCGTCCTACGAGCAGTACTTC. Its protein is CASSPEDGFIPSYEQYF.

This clone came up a few times. This rearrangement joins TRBV5-1 to TRBJ1-3; D uncertain. The CDR3 spans 18 residues. V lost 3 bases, J lost 0 bases, and 19 bases lay in between. The germline V gene has CDR1 SGHRS and CDR2 YFSETQ. In DNA form, the CDR3 reads TGCGCCAGCAGCTCGGCCCCGCCGGCGGGGAGCTCTGGAAACACCATATATTTT. It codes for CASSSAPPAGSSGNTIYF.

The V call is TRBV19, the J call TRBJ1-1; the D gene is possibly TRBD1 (6 bases). This CDR3 has 13 amino acids. CDR1 LNHDA and CDR2 SQIVND come from the germline V gene (reference sequence). Trimming pared 4 bases from V and 5 bases from J, leaving 11 bases between. CDR3 bases: TGTGCCAGTAGTAGGGGGCAAAGAACTGAAGCTTTCTTT. This sequence encodes CASSRGQRTEAFF.

The chain couples TRBV5-1 to TRBJ1-2; 7 bases are a match to TRBD1. The CDR3 contains 12 residues. The J segment lost 6 bases and the V segment lost 4 bases, leaving 3 bases of the junction unmatched. CDR1 is SGHRS, CDR2 YFSETQ, per germline. The CDR3 DNA sequence: TGCGCCAGCAGCCGGGACAGCCATGGCTACACCTTC. Translating gives CASSRDSHGYTF.

This clone appeared many times. The V gene is TRBV20-1, the J gene TRBJ1-2, with D possibly being TRBD1 (6 bases). The CDR3 runs to 15 residues. V was cut by 3 bases and J by 0 bases, with 14 bases left in between. CDR1 is DFQATT and CDR2 is SNEGSKA in the germline V gene (reference sequence). The DNA for the CDR3 is TGCAGTGCTAGTGGGGGCGACTTAGCTAACTATGGCTACACCTTC. Protein product: CSASGGDLANYGYTF.

The chain couples TRBV11-3 to TRBJ1-3; no clear D. This CDR3 contains 15 residues. Trimming removed 2 bases at V and 1 base at J, with 9 bases between. From germline, CDR1 is SGHNT and CDR2 YENEEA. The CDR3 DNA follows: TGTGCCAGCAGCTTAAGACGGGGATCTGGAAACACCATATATTTT. Translating gives CASSLRRGSGNTIYF.

CDR3 bases: TGTGCCAGCAGCTTTGACTTAGCTGGGACAGGGGGGAACACTGAAGCTTTCTTT. Encoded protein: CASSFDLAGTGGNTEAFF. This chain connects TRBV7-9 to TRBJ1-1; 11 bases map to TRBD1. The CDR3 has 18 amino acids. V dropped 3 bases and J dropped 1; count of bases not matched to a gene: 10. Germline V gene lookup returns CDR1 SEHNR and CDR2 FQNEAQ (reference sequence).

This clone was seen a few times. The V and J genes are TRBV20-1 and TRBJ2-1; TRBD2 matches at 11 bases. V was pared by 6 bases and J by 8 bases, with 15 bases of the junction left unmatched. The CDR3 has 16 amino acids. The germline CDR1 and CDR2 sequences are DFQATT and SNEGSKA (reference sequence). The CDR3 coding sequence is TGCAGTGCGAGTAGCGGGGGGGCCGAACTGAGCGATGAGCAGTTCTTC. This codes for CSASSGGAELSDEQFF.

This clone appeared many times. The rearrangement links TRBV15 to TRBJ1-4, with TRBD1 matching over 7 bases. V was clipped by 1 base and J by 8 bases; unmatched bases: 4. Germline CDR1 reads LNHNV; CDR2 reads YYDKDF (reference sequence). The CDR3 totals 14 residues. CDR3 sequence: CATSRGTGEEKLFF. CDR3 in DNA: TGTGCCACCAGCAGAGGTACAGGGGAGGAAAAACTGTTTTTT. The full variable domain, rest sourced from reference TRBV15 and TRBJ1-4, is DAMVIQNPRYQVTQFGKPVTLSCSQTLNHNVMYWYQQKSSQAPKLLFHYYDKDFNNEADTPDNFQSRRPNTSFCFLDIRSPGLGDTAMYLCATSRGTGEEKLFFGSGTQLSVL.

The chain carries TRBV18 and TRBJ1-1; D perhaps matches TRBD1 (5 bases). The CDR3 sequence is 15 residues long. V dropped 0 bases and J dropped 0 bases, with 8 bases sitting between them. Germline V gives CDR1 KGHSH, CDR2 LQKENI. The CDR3 spells CASSPPGALNTEAFF. In DNA, the CDR3 is TGTGCCAGCTCACCACCAGGGGCCTTGAACACTGAAGCTTTCTTT. The complete variable domain, with remaining parts taken from reference TRBV18 and TRBJ1-1, reads NAGVMQNPRHLVRRRGQEARLRCSPMKGHSHVYWYRQLPEEGLKFMVYLQKENIIDESGMPKERFSAEFPKEGPSILRIQQVVRGDSAAYFCASSPPGALNTEAFFGQGTRLTVV.

The V and J genes are TRBV5-1 and TRBJ1-1; the D gene is possibly TRBD1 (5 bases). The ends were cut back, 7 bases at V and 3 bases at J, with 16 bases in the middle. The germline gives CDR1 SGHRS, CDR2 YFSETQ. The CDR3 spans 14 residues. The CDR3 nucleotides are TGCGCCAGCCAGAGCGGGCTGGGGGACACTGAAGCTTTCTTT. Encoded protein: CASQSGLGDTEAFF.

This clone is labeled as medium-sized. This chain joins TRBV7-2 and TRBJ1-2, with a weak D call TRBD1 (5 bases). The germline gives CDR1 SGHTA, CDR2 FQGNSA. The CDR3 runs 13 residues. The V end lost 3 bases, the J end lost 4 bases, and 9 bases lay between the germline ends. This CDR3 is CASSLGTFYGYTF. The CDR3 coding sequence is TGTGCCAGCAGCTTGGGGACTTTCTATGGCTACACCTTC.

The J gene is TRBJ1-1, the V gene TRBV5-1; D is ambiguous. Trimming removed 6 bases from V and 0 bases from J, with 12 bases in between. Germline CDR1 and CDR2: SGHRS and YFSETQ. This CDR3 comprises 14 residues. CDR3 protein: CASKGGGMNTEAFF. The CDR3 bases are TGCGCCAGCAAAGGCGGCGGCATGAACACTGAAGCTTTCTTT.

This rearrangement joins TRBV28 to TRBJ2-7; D remains ambiguous. V shed 3 bases and J shed 7 bases, with 4 bases lying between them. The germline CDR1 and CDR2 sequences are MDHEN and SYDVKM. This CDR3 contains 10 residues. CDR3 loop: CASSLREQYF. CDR3 coding DNA: TGTGCCAGCAGTTTGCGGGAGCAGTACTTC.

The chain links TRBV9 to TRBJ1-1; 8 nucleotides align to TRBD1. Per the germline V gene, CDR1 is SGDLS and CDR2 is YYNGEE. The V segment lost 4 bases and the J segment 1 base; nucleotides outside the gene matches: 9. This CDR3 region has 16 residues. The CDR3 sequence is CASSQDRVRPNTEAFF. Here the CDR3 DNA reads TGTGCCAGCAGCCAGGACAGGGTGAGACCGAACACTGAAGCTTTCTTT.

This chain links TRBV11-2 with TRBJ2-1; D remains unclear. The CDR3 sequence is 15 residues long. Germline V gene data show CDR1 as SGHAT and CDR2 as FQNNGV. V was shortened by 5 bases and J by 6 bases, with 17 bases between the two germline ends. In DNA, the CDR3 is TGTGCCAGCAGCCCCACCTATAGAGTTAGCAATGAGCAGTTCTTC. The encoded protein is CASSPTYRVSNEQFF.

The CDR3 reads CASSWTGSNTEAFF. The CDR3 DNA sequence: TGTGCCAGCAGCTGGACAGGCTCGAACACTGAAGCTTTCTTT. The chain links TRBV5-4 to TRBJ1-1; the match to TRBD1 covers 7 bases. This CDR3 contains 14 residues. Per germline, CDR1 SGHNT and CDR2 YYREEE (reference sequence). V lost 3 bases to trimming and J lost 1 base; unmatched junction nucleotides: 3.

The chain carries TRBV11-2 and TRBJ1-1, with D hard to call. The CDR3 is 15 amino acids. Germline V lookup: CDR1 SGHAT, CDR2 FQNNGV. Trimming removed 0 bases at V and 4 bases at J, with 12 bases between. CDR3 amino acids: CASSLEAVLRTEAFF. The CDR3 bases are TGTGCCAGCAGCTTAGAGGCAGTCTTACGCACTGAAGCTTTCTTT.

This chain links TRBV12-3 or TRBV12-4 with TRBJ2-7; 9 bases line up with TRBD1. The length of the CDR3 is 13 residues. The junction had 8 bases not matched to a gene; V was cut back by 8 bases and J by 6 bases. The CDR3 protein is CASGGQGFAEQYF. In DNA, the CDR3 is TGTGCCAGCGGCGGACAGGGGTTCGCCGAGCAGTACTTC.

CDR3 region: CASNEGPRGGTQYF. CDR3 nucleotides: TGTGCCAGCAACGAGGGTCCCCGCGGCGGGACCCAGTACTTC. The chain uses TRBV6-5 and TRBJ2-5; D is possibly TRBD2 (5 bases). Germline lookup yields CDR1 MNHEY and CDR2 SVGAGI. V lost 7 bases and J 7 bases, leaving 19 bases between the germline ends. The CDR3 contains 14 residues.